This T cell receptor beta chain was recorded in a study of blood T cell repertoires in COVID-19. Whole-study context: Acute-phase and convalescent COVID-19 samples originated in the United States, Italy and Spain. PBMCs, B-cell-depleted T cells, or T cells provided the cDNA or gDNA that made up the material.

Residents of 20 to 25 US areas, aged about 18 to 89 years, made up the participants. The germline gives CDR1 SGHTA, CDR2 FQGTGA. This CDR3 region has 15 residues. Losses at the gene ends were 5 bases for V and 2 bases for J; bases not matched to a gene: 3. Profiled with immunoSEQ multiplex PCR; TCRdb holds only in-frame clones, not every one. The repertoire consists of roughly 200,000 clones, with nearly 90% occurring once and the leading ten covering 3.5% to 4%. The TCR was taken from a woman younger than 45 with acute COVID-19. Sequencing input: PBMCs or T cells enriched from blood (not recorded which). V and J are TRBV7-3 and TRBJ2-5; 12 bases fit TRBD2. The CDR3 sequence is CASSPGLAGQETQYF. The CDR3 bases are TGTGCCAGCAGCCCCGGACTAGCGGGGCAAGAGACCCAGTACTTC.